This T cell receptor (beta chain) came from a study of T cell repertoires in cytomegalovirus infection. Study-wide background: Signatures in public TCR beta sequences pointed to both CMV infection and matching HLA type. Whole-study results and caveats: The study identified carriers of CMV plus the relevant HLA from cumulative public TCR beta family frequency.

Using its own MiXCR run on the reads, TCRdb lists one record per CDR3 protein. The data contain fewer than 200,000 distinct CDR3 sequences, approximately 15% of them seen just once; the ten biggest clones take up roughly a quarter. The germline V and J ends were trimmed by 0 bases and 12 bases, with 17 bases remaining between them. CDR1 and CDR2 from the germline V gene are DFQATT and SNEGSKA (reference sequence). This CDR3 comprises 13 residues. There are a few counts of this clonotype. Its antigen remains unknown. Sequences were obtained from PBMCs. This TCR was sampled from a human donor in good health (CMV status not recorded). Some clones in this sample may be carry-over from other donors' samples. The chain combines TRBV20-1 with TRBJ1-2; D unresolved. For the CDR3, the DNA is TGCAGTGCTAGAGACCCTGAAACTATAAGGGACACCTTC. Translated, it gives CSARDPETIRDTF.